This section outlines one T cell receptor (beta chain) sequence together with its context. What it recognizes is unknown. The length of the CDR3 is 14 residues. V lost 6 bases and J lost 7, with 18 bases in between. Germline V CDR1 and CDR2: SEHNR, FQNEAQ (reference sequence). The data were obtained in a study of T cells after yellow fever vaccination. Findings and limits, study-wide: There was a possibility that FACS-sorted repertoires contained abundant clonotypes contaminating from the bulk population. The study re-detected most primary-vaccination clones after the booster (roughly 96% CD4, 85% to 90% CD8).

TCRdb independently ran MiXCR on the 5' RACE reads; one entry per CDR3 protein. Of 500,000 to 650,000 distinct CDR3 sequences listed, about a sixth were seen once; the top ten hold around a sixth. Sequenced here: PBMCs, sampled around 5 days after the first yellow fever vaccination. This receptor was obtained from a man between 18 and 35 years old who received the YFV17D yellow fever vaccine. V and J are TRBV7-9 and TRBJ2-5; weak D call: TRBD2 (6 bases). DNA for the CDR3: TGTGCCAGCAGTTTGGGCTGGGGGGTTCCGACCCAGTACTTC. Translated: CASSLGWGVPTQYF. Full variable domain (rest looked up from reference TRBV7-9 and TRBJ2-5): DTGVSQNPRHKITKRGQNVTFRCDPISEHNRLYWYRQTLGQGPEFLTYFQNEAQLEKSRLLSDRFSAERPKGSFSTLEIQRTEQGDSAMYLCASSLGWGVPTQYFGPGTRLLVL.